This record covers a single T cell receptor (beta chain). This sample is part of a study of T cell responses to AZD1222 COVID-19 vaccine. The CDR3 loop spans 15 amino acids. Trimming removed 2 bases at V and 5 bases at J, with 16 bases between. CDR1 and CDR2 from the germline V gene are SGDLS and YYNGEE. Profiled with immunoSEQ multiplex PCR; TCRdb holds only in-frame clones, not every one. Of 98,000 or so clones in the sample, around 83% were seen once. V is TRBV9 and J is TRBJ2-5; D not resolved. The sequencing here drew on peripheral blood, taken on day 0 of AZD1222 vaccination. This TCR derives from an adult in good health. The CDR3 nucleotides read TGTGCCAGCAGCGTTTTTGGGAAAGATAGGGAGACCCAGTACTTC. Its translation is CASSVFGKDRETQYF.